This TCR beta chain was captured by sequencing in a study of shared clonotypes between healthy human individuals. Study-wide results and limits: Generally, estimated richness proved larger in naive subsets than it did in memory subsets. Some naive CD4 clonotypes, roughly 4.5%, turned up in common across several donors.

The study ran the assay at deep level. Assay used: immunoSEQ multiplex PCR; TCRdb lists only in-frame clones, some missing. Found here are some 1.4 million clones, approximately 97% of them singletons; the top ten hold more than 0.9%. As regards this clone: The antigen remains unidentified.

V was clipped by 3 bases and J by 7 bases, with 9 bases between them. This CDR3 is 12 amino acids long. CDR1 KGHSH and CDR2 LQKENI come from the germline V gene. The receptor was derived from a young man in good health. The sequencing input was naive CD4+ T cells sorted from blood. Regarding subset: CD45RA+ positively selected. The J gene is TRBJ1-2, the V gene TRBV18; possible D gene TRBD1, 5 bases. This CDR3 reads CASSPQGSGYTF. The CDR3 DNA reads TGTGCCAGCTCACCCCAGGGAAGTGGCTACACCTTC.